This T cell receptor beta chain was documented in a study of identical twins. General study findings and limits: Models predicted too little out-of-frame TCR alpha sharing in monozygotic twins.

V lost 2 bases and J lost 10; bases outside the gene matches: 4. CDR1 SQVTM and CDR2 ANQGSEA come from the germline V gene. This CDR3 contains 11 residues. TCRdb reprocessed the 5' RACE reads via MiXCR and lists one record per CDR3 protein. Altogether 310,000 or so distinct CDR3 sequences are present, 7.5% to 9.5% being singletons, with the ten largest covering around 7.1%. This clonotype was counted a few times. Its antigen is undetermined. These data also featured in a second study, about yellow fever vaccine responses in identical twins.

The chain links TRBV29-1 to TRBJ2-5; 7 positions match TRBD2. This clonotype originated in a woman under 30 in good health. The source material was CD8+ T cells sorted from blood. The CDR3 nucleotides read TGCAGCGTTGAAACCGGGGAGGGCCAGTACTTC. This sequence encodes CSVETGEGQYF.